The sequence of this TCR beta chain was determined in a study of persistence of HIV-infected CD4 T cells. The germline gives CDR1 MDHEN, CDR2 SYDVKM. V was clipped by 6 bases and J by 4 bases, with 12 bases between them. This CDR3 is built from 14 residues. This clone turned up a few times. The antigen remains unidentified. This was the immunoSEQ version 4 assay in survey mode. This table comes from immunoSEQ multiplex PCR, and its TCRdb copy is limited to in-frame clones, with some not included. The sample yields approximately 44,000 clones, more than 70% seen once. Nonspecific anti-CD3/anti-CD28 bead stimulation represents the broad CD4+ T cell repertoire. Sorting of responding CD4+ T cells relied on upregulated CD40 ligand together with CD69.

Sequencing was performed on CD4+ T cells sorted from PBMCs after roughly 18-hour stimulation, taken from a patient who received antiretroviral therapy. This chain uses TRBV28 with TRBJ2-2; a weak D match, TRBD1 (5 bases). This TCR came from an adult man with HIV who was CMV-seropositive. Here the CDR3 DNA reads TGTGCCAGCAGAGAGCCTAGGGGCACCGGGGAGCTGTTTTTT. It yields the protein CASREPRGTGELFF.